Listed here are 24 T cell receptor beta chains from one sample, sequenced in a study of shared clonotypes between healthy human individuals. Some clones are missing from TCRdb's copy, which holds only in-frame ones; the method was immunoSEQ multiplex PCR. The sample shows 2 million to 2.5 million clones, 93% of them seen only once. The sequenced material came from naive CD4+ T cells from PBMCs. Described subset: CD45RA+ positively selected. These receptor sequences come from a man younger than 35 in good health. Some clones in this sample may be carry-over from other donors' samples.

V and J are TRBV7-3 and TRBJ2-7; 8 nucleotides align to TRBD2. V trimming: 5 bases; J trimming: 6 bases; junction bases outside the gene matches: 12. CDR3 length equals 15 residues. The germline V gene has CDR1 SGHTA and CDR2 FQGTGA. CDR3 protein: CASSPQGVAGGEQYF. Here the CDR3 DNA reads TGTGCCAGCAGCCCCCAAGGTGTCGCGGGGGGCGAGCAGTACTTC. Drawing the rest from reference TRBV7-3 and TRBJ2-7, the complete variable domain is GAGVSQTPSNKVTEKGKYVELRCDPISGHTALYWYRQSLGQGPEFLIYFQGTGAADDSGLPNDRFFAVRPEGSVSTLKIQRTERGDSAVYLCASSPQGVAGGEQYFGPGTRLTVT.

Points on this clone: At the DNA level, this CDR3 is encoded by other sequences in the same sample as well. The chain carries TRBV27 and TRBJ1-1; no clear D. The CDR3 runs 13 residues. The V gene's germline CDR1 is MNHEY and CDR2 SMNVEV (reference sequence). V was cut by 3 bases and J by 1 base, with 6 bases left in between. DNA of the CDR3: TGTGCCAGCAGTTTTAGACAGAACACTGAAGCTTTCTTT. Translated: CASSFRQNTEAFF.

CDR3 region: CASSPLGGAGGGYTF. DNA of the CDR3: TGTGCCAGCAGTCCCCTCGGGGGGGCGGGGGGTGGCTACACCTTC. V is TRBV27 and J is TRBJ1-2; D possibly corresponds to TRBD1 (6 bases). The CDR3 totals 15 residues. V dropped 5 bases and J dropped 7 bases, with 20 bases sitting between them. Germline V lookup: CDR1 MNHEY, CDR2 SMNVEV (reference sequence).

Regarding this clone: The sample holds other DNA sequences that translate to the same CDR3. The V and J genes are TRBV30 and TRBJ2-5; the match to TRBD1 covers 10 bases. Looked up from germline, CDR1 is GTSNPN and CDR2 is SVGIG (reference sequence). V was clipped by 2 bases and J by 4 bases; unmatched bases: 7. The CDR3 has 15 amino acids. For the CDR3, the DNA is TGTGCCTGGAGTCGCGGACAGGGGGGCAGAGAGACCCAGTACTTC. It is translated as CAWSRGQGGRETQYF.

The rearrangement links TRBV11-2 to TRBJ2-1; 8 nucleotides match TRBD2. Unmatched junction bases numbered 2, after V lost 1 base and J lost 0 bases. Germline loops: CDR1 SGHAT, CDR2 FQNNGV. This CDR3 is 16 amino acids long. Here the CDR3 DNA reads TGTGCCAGCAGCTTAGGGAGCGGGAGCTCCTACAATGAGCAGTTCTTC. This gives the protein CASSLGSGSSYNEQFF.

V gene TRBV5-1 combines with J gene TRBJ2-5; D tentatively fits TRBD1 or TRBD2 (5 bases each). The ends were cut back, 4 bases at V and 4 bases at J, with 14 bases in the middle. The germline V gene has CDR1 SGHRS and CDR2 YFSETQ. This CDR3 has 14 amino acids. CDR3 in DNA: TGCGCCAGCAGCCCGAGGGACGGTGGAGAGACCCAGTACTTC. Protein sequence: CASSPRDGGETQYF.

This clone was seen a single time. The rearrangement links TRBV9 to TRBJ2-1; 12 bases line up with TRBD2. Germline V gives CDR1 SGDLS, CDR2 YYNGEE. Trimming took 4 bases from V and 5 from J; bases not matched to a gene: 4. The CDR3 is 15 residues long. CDR3 sequence reads: CASSLRTSGDNEQFF. CDR3 bases: TGTGCCAGCAGCTTACGGACTAGCGGGGACAATGAGCAGTTCTTC. Together with reference TRBV9 and TRBJ2-1, the CDR3 gives the full variable domain: DSGVTQTPKHLITATGQRVTLRCSPRSGDLSVYWYQQSLDQGLQFLIQYYNGEERAKGNILERFSAQQFPDLHSELNLSSLELGDSALYFCASSLRTSGDNEQFFGPGTRLTVL.

V gene TRBV7-3 combines with J gene TRBJ2-5, with 7 bases aligning to TRBD1. The CDR3 runs 14 residues. Germline CDR1 is SGHTA and CDR2 is FQGTGA. Germline trimming cut 5 bases from V and 5 bases from J; bases unmatched to any gene: 8. In DNA form, the CDR3 reads TGTGCCAGCAGCAACCGACAGGGATCCGAGACCCAGTACTTC. Translation gives CASSNRQGSETQYF.

This chain links TRBV11-2 with TRBJ2-1, with D perhaps assigned TRBD1 or TRBD2 (5 bases each). Germline V lookup: CDR1 SGHAT, CDR2 FQNNGV. V gave up 4 bases and J gave up 7 bases, with 14 bases separating them. This CDR3 has 14 residues. The CDR3 loop reads CASSSLEGRNEQFF. The CDR3 DNA follows: TGTGCCAGCAGCTCTCTAGAGGGGCGGAATGAGCAGTTCTTC.

This clone showed up just once. The V call is TRBV6-4, the J call TRBJ1-2, with 8 bases identical to TRBD1. Per germline, CDR1 MRHNA and CDR2 SNTAGT. The trim removed 3 bases at V and 6 bases at J, leaving 9 bases unmatched. There are 15 residues in the CDR3. The CDR3 DNA follows: TGTGCCAGCAGTGAGGGGACAGGAAAAAGAGATGGCTACACCTTC. It specifies CASSEGTGKRDGYTF.

The chain carries TRBV6-5 and TRBJ2-7; perhaps D is TRBD1 or TRBD2 (6 bases each). Germline CDR1 and CDR2: MNHEY and SVGAGI. The CDR3 is made up of 13 amino acids. The V end lost 6 bases, the J end lost 9 bases, and 18 bases lay between the germline ends. For the CDR3, the DNA is TGTGCCAGCAGCATAAACAGGGCCGGGGGGCAGTACTTC. Its translation is CASSINRAGGQYF.

The rearrangement joins TRBV4-3 to TRBJ2-7; perhaps TRBD1 as D (6 bases). The CDR3 sequence is 16 residues long. V was cut by 1 base and J by 2 bases, with 15 bases left in between. The V gene's germline CDR1 is LGHNA and CDR2 YSLEER. CDR3 bases: TGCGCCAGCAGCCAAGCCTGGGGGCAATTTACCTACGAGCAGTACTTC. Residues: CASSQAWGQFTYEQYF.

The V call is TRBV5-6, the J call TRBJ1-2; D uncertain. V dropped 2 bases and J dropped 1 base, with 12 bases sitting between them. The CDR3 is 15 residues long. The germline CDR1 and CDR2 sequences are SGHDT and YYEEEE. As DNA, the CDR3 is TGTGCCAGCAGCTTCAGCCAGAACCGTAACTATGGCTACACCTTC. This codes for CASSFSQNRNYGYTF.

The chain recombines TRBV18 with TRBJ2-7; 9 bases match TRBD2. The CDR3 consists of 15 residues. After removal of 3 bases from V and 6 bases from J, the junction contained 9 bases not matched to a gene. Germline loops: CDR1 KGHSH, CDR2 LQKENI. The CDR3 region is CASSPRTSDVAEQYF. Written as DNA, the CDR3 is TGTGCCAGCTCACCCCGGACTAGCGATGTCGCCGAGCAGTACTTC.

The chain is built from TRBV5-4 and TRBJ2-6; D possibly corresponds to TRBD2 (6 bases). Trimming shortened V by 4 bases and J by 0 bases, and 14 bases separated the two germline ends. CDR3 length: 17 amino acids. CDR1 and CDR2 (germline): SGHNT, YYREEE (reference sequence). CDR3 protein: CASSHRDFSSGANVLTF. The CDR3 DNA sequence: TGTGCCAGCAGCCATCGGGACTTCAGCTCTGGGGCCAACGTCCTGACTTTC.

This clone was seen just once. The chain couples TRBV9 to TRBJ1-5, with a tentative D call TRBD1 (5 bases). The CDR3 loop spans 16 amino acids. V was pared by 4 bases and J by 1 base, with 15 bases between. CDR1 SGDLS and CDR2 YYNGEE come from the germline V gene. The CDR3 DNA sequence: TGTGCCAGCAGCAGACCTGAGGACACCAGCAATCAGCCCCAGCATTTT. Its protein is CASSRPEDTSNQPQHF.

V is TRBV7-3 and J is TRBJ2-2, with D unclear. From germline, CDR1 is SGHTA and CDR2 FQGTGA. Trimming stripped 5 bases from V and 7 bases from J, with 8 bases between. The CDR3 loop spans 12 amino acids. The DNA for the CDR3 is TGTGCCAGCAGCGGGCCGGGCGGGGAGCTGTTTTTT. It encodes CASSGPGGELFF.

In the case of this clone: This sample includes further DNA sequences coding for the same CDR3. This chain connects TRBV6-5 to TRBJ2-2, with D uncertain. CDR1 is MNHEY, CDR2 SVGAGI, per germline. The CDR3 contains 15 residues. The V and J ends lost 2 bases and 0 bases respectively, with 7 bases between them. DNA for the CDR3: TGTGCCAGCAGTTACGGTACCCCGAACACCGGGGAGCTGTTTTTT. Translation: CASSYGTPNTGELFF.

V and J are TRBV28 and TRBJ2-1, with 7 nucleotides matching TRBD2. After removal of 8 bases from V and 7 bases from J, the junction contained 5 bases not matched to a gene. CDR3 length equals 12 residues. Germline CDR1 is MDHEN and CDR2 is SYDVKM. The CDR3 coding sequence is TGTGCCAGCTGGGGACTACGAAATGAGCAGTTCTTC. It yields the protein CASWGLRNEQFF.

V and J are TRBV28 and TRBJ2-5, with TRBD1 matching 11 bases. CDR3 size: 15 residues. From germline, CDR1 is MDHEN and CDR2 SYDVKM. V lost 6 bases and J lost 1; bases outside the gene matches: 4. CDR3 residues: CASRWTGGFQETQYF. The CDR3, as DNA: TGTGCCAGCAGGTGGACAGGGGGCTTCCAAGAGACCCAGTACTTC.

This rearrangement joins TRBV9 to TRBJ2-7, with 12 bases that match TRBD2. This CDR3 comprises 14 residues. The V gene end was trimmed by 3 bases and the J gene end by 6 bases; junction bases not matched to a gene: 4. The germline V gene encodes CDR1 SGDLS and CDR2 YYNGEE. CDR3 protein: CASSGLAGALEQYF. For the CDR3, the DNA is TGTGCCAGCAGCGGACTAGCGGGAGCTCTCGAGCAGTACTTC.

A remark on this clone: This specimen includes other DNA sequences encoding the same CDR3. V and J are TRBV28 and TRBJ1-1, with 7 nucleotides matching TRBD1. Germline V CDR1 and CDR2: MDHEN, SYDVKM. The ends lost 2 bases at V and 5 bases at J; junction bases unmatched: 5. The CDR3 extends over 14 amino acids. The CDR3 DNA reads TGTGCCAGCAGTTTACAGGGGGGGAGGACTGAAGCTTTCTTT. It encodes CASSLQGGRTEAFF.

The V call is TRBV9, the J call TRBJ2-7; 12 bases agree with TRBD2. There are 16 residues in the CDR3. Losses at the gene ends were 4 bases for V and 6 bases for J; bases not matched to a gene: 11. Germline V gene lookup returns CDR1 SGDLS and CDR2 YYNGEE. CDR3 coding DNA: TGTGCCAGCAGCCCAGGACTAGCGGGAAGGGTCGGCGAGCAGTACTTC. Its protein is CASSPGLAGRVGEQYF.

The CDR3 is CASSPTENQETQYF. CDR3 nucleotide sequence: TGTGCCAGCAGCCCGACAGAGAACCAAGAGACCCAGTACTTC. The chain has TRBV6-1 and TRBJ2-5, with D possibly TRBD1 on 5 matching bases. V was cut by 6 bases and J by 0 bases, with 11 bases left in between. The length of the CDR3 is 14 residues. Germline-derived CDR1 and CDR2 are MNHNS and SASEGT.